The source of this T cell receptor (beta chain) is a study of blood T cell repertoires in COVID-19 (TCRdb year 2020). A note on the overall study: Samples covering the acute and convalescent phases of COVID-19 were provided by collaborators in the United States, Italy and Spain. The material from the prospective study consisted of cDNA or gDNA derived from T cells, B-cell-depleted T cells, or PBMCs. Subjects who had been exposed to COVID-19, were actively infected with it, or had recovered from it provided the deeply sampled blood TCRbeta repertoires that made up the dataset. The repertoires were released in a freely available public database intended as a resource for research on the immune response to SARS-CoV-2. The samples were drawn from the first 160 participants of the ongoing ImmuneRACE study and from over 950 subjects provided by 6 global collaborators. Sample metadata almost always included a de-identified subject ID, COVID-19 status, age in years and sex. Where HLA class I and class II types were available, the types were taken from metadata supplied by the sample provider, not from assay-based typing. What the authors observed across the whole study: The amount of clinical and demographic metadata varied by source and participant and was provided uncurated.

TCRbeta CDR3 regions were amplified from genomic DNA by means of the immunoSEQ Assay, a bias-controlled multiplex PCR. The original pipeline was this. Within the assay, amplification of reference gene primers was used to estimate how many nucleated cells each sample contained. Sequence reads were collapsed and filtered to measure the absolute abundance of every unique TCRbeta CDR3 rearrangement. Productive Simpson clonality was computed per sample as the square root of Simpson's diversity index over productive rearrangements. TCRdb retrieved this table from immuneACCESS and kept in-frame rearrangements only. Not all clones are present; in checked studies, unresolved V genes account for under half, and no reason is known for the remainder. For V, J and clone size, that table is used; D and trimming come from the DNA. The sample table lists 250,000 to 300,000 clones, more than 85% of them with a count of one. The top ten constitute under 9.5% of the sample.

In the case of this clone: The target of this receptor is not known. Per-base quality was not reported, and no clone a single base away is much larger than it. Other DNA sequences from this sample encode an identical CDR3 as well.

Participants in the prospective study were aged about 18 to 100 years, lived in over 20 United States geographic areas, and enrolled through a virtual design. Cohort assignment in the prospective study relied on participant-reported clinical history from a screening survey and a study questionnaire. Recovered participants in ImmuneRACE Cohort 3 were defined by two consecutive negative NP/OP PCR tests, clearance by a healthcare professional, or resolution of symptoms. Each participant in the prospective study had whole blood, serum and a nasopharyngeal or oropharyngeal swab collected by mobile phlebotomists. Over a roughly two-month period, participants in the prospective study had the option of providing additional blood draws and questionnaires. Before DNA extraction, blood samples from the prospective study were shipped at room temperature or frozen. V sheds 0 bases and J sheds 1 base, leaving 9 bases between their ends. The CDR3 spans 15 residues, from the cysteine through the phenylalanine. The CDR3 DNA has 45 bases and is translated from base 1. CDR1 and CDR2, looked up from the germline V gene (reference sequence), are MNHEY and SMNVEV.

What was sequenced was PBMCs or T cells enriched from blood (not recorded which). The rearrangement joined TRBV27 to TRBJ1-1; the D gene is perhaps TRBD1, from 5 matching bases. The source of this sequence is a man aged 35 to 55 who had recovered from COVID-19. The CDR3 region: CASSLSRGGNTEAFF. Read as DNA, the sequence is TGTGCCAGCAGTTTATCTCGGGGGGGGAACACTGAAGCTTTCTTT.